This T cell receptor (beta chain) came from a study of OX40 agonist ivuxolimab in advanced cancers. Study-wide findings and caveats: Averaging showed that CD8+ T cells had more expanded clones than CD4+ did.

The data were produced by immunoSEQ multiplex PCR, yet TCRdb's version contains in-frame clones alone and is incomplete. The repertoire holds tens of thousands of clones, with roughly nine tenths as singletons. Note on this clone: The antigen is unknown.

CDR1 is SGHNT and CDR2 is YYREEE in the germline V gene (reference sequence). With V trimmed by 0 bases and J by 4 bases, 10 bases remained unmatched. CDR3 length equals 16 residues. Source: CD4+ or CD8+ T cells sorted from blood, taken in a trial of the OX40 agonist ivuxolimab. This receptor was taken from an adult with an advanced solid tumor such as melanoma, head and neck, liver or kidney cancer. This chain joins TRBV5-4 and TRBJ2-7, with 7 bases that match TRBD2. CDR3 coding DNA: TGTGCCAGCAGCTTGGACTTAGGAGCGGGGAGTTACGAGCAGTACTTC. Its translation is CASSLDLGAGSYEQYF.